This T cell receptor (beta chain) stems from a study of blood T cell repertoires in COVID-19. Study at large: Sites across the United States, Italy and Spain contributed samples from acute and convalescent COVID-19.

Original processing methods: Researchers report that nucleated cell counts were estimated from reference gene primer amplification. Profiled with immunoSEQ multiplex PCR; TCRdb holds only in-frame clones, not every one. V and J calls and clone size are copied from that table; D and trimming were computed from the DNA. Of around 200,000 clones listed, approximately 84% are singletons. The ends were cut back, 3 bases at V and 5 bases at J, with 8 bases in the middle. The V gene's germline CDR1 is SGHNT and CDR2 YYREEE (reference sequence). The CDR3 consists of 12 residues. The chain joins TRBV5-4 to TRBJ1-2, with D possibly TRBD1 on 5 matching bases. This TCR was sampled from a man aged 45-65 years with active or convalescent COVID-19. The sample consisted of peripheral blood. CDR3 residues: CASSSRQYGYTF. The CDR3 coding sequence is TGTGCCAGCAGCTCGAGACAGTATGGCTACACCTTC.